The next 28 T cell receptor beta chains were all read from a single sample in a study of shared clonotypes between healthy human individuals. Some clones are missing from TCRdb's copy, which holds only in-frame ones; the method was immunoSEQ multiplex PCR. There are millions of clones in the sample; around 94% occur only once, and over 0.12% lies in the top ten. The sample consisted of naive CD4+ T cells sorted from blood. Subset noted: CD45RA+ positively selected. These receptors came from a man aged 18 to 30 in good health.

V and J are TRBV9 and TRBJ1-2; TRBD1 matches at 7 bases. V trimming: 0 bases; J trimming: 2 bases; junction bases outside the gene matches: 4. The CDR3 consists of 15 residues. Looked up from germline, CDR1 is SGDLS and CDR2 is YYNGEE. CDR3 coding DNA: TGTGCCAGCAGCGTAGGCCCGGGACAGAACTATGGCTACACCTTC. Residues: CASSVGPGQNYGYTF.

The CDR3 reads CASSFFRERLQETQYF. In nucleotides, the CDR3 is TGTGCCAGCAGCTTTTTCCGGGAGAGGTTGCAAGAGACCCAGTACTTC. The chain combines TRBV5-6 with TRBJ2-5; D perhaps matches TRBD2 (6 bases). The CDR3 is 16 amino acids. Deletions cut 2 bases from V and 2 bases from J, with 16 bases between. From germline, CDR1 is SGHDT and CDR2 YYEEEE.

This clone has a handful of counts. Distinct nucleotide sequences in the sample also encode this CDR3. This chain connects TRBV18 to TRBJ1-6; 9 nucleotides align to TRBD1. This CDR3 comprises 14 residues. CDR1 and CDR2 from the germline V gene are KGHSH and LQKENI. V shed 3 bases, J shed 7 bases, and the junction held 1 base outside the gene matches. DNA for the CDR3: TGTGCCAGCTCACCGGGGACAGGGAATTCACCCCTCCACTTT. Residues: CASSPGTGNSPLHF.

This chain connects TRBV11-1 to TRBJ2-1; D remains unclear. The CDR3 is 15 amino acids. CDR1 and CDR2 from the germline V gene are SGHAT and FQDESV (reference sequence). The V gene lost 5 bases and the J gene lost 5 bases, with 16 bases spanning the gap. The CDR3 sequence: CASSLELGLNNEQFF. The CDR3 DNA sequence: TGTGCCAGCAGCCTAGAATTGGGCCTAAACAATGAGCAGTTCTTC.

As regards this clone: This specimen includes other DNA sequences encoding the same CDR3. The rearrangement uses TRBV4-1 and TRBJ2-7; 9 bases are a match to TRBD1. The CDR3 is made up of 14 amino acids. Trimming at V came to 3 bases and at J to 4 bases, leaving 4 bases not matched to a gene. CDR1 is MGHRA, CDR2 YSYEKL, per germline. CDR3 coding DNA: TGCGCCAGCAGCCAGCCGGGACAGGGATACGAGCAGTACTTC. It encodes CASSQPGQGYEQYF.

V and J are TRBV7-2 and TRBJ1-1; 7 bases map to TRBD1. In germline, CDR1 is SGHTA, CDR2 FQGNSA. The V segment lost 4 bases and the J segment 6 bases; nucleotides outside the gene matches: 5. The CDR3 consists of 13 residues. The chain's CDR3 is CASSSGGRAEAFF. The CDR3 DNA reads as TGTGCCAGCAGCTCAGGGGGGAGGGCTGAAGCTTTCTTT.

The rearrangement links TRBV2 to TRBJ2-5; 10 bases map to TRBD2. CDR1 is SNHLY and CDR2 is FYNNEI in the germline V gene. V lost 2 bases and J lost 5; bases outside the gene matches: 8. The CDR3 runs 16 residues. CDR3 sequence (DNA): TGTGCCAGCAGTGAAATTTCTAGCGGGGGTCGGGAGACCCAGTACTTC. Protein sequence: CASSEISSGGRETQYF.

The chain employs TRBV5-1 and TRBJ2-7, with a tentative D call TRBD1 (6 bases). Germline CDR1 and CDR2: SGHRS and YFSETQ. The CDR3 totals 14 residues. The V gene lost 4 bases and the J gene lost 0 bases, with 11 bases spanning the gap. In nucleotides, the CDR3 is TGCGCCAGCAGCGGTACAGGGATCTCCTACGAGCAGTACTTC. It codes for CASSGTGISYEQYF.

The chain recombines TRBV5-8 with TRBJ1-2, with TRBD1 as a possible D gene (6 bases). The V gene's germline CDR1 is SGHTS and CDR2 YDEGEE. With 1 base removed from V and 0 bases from J, the gap between germline ends came to 7 bases. This CDR3 region has 14 residues. As DNA, the CDR3 is TGTGCCAGCAGCTTGTGGACAGCTAACTATGGCTACACCTTC. It encodes CASSLWTANYGYTF. The whole variable domain, filled in from reference TRBV5-8 and TRBJ1-2, reads EAGVTQSPTHLIKTRGQQATLRCSPISGHTSVYWYQQALGLGLQFLLWYDEGEERNRGNFPPRFSGRQFPNYSSELNVNALELEDSALYLCASSLWTANYGYTFGSGTRLTVV.

This chain connects TRBV7-9 to TRBJ1-1; possibly TRBD1 for D (6 bases). Trimming pared 1 base from V and 1 base from J, leaving 10 bases between. CDR1 is SEHNR, CDR2 FQNEAQ, per germline (reference sequence). The CDR3 runs to 15 residues. As DNA, the CDR3 is TGTGCCAGCAGCTTAGAGGACAGAGCGAACACTGAAGCTTTCTTT. Translated: CASSLEDRANTEAFF.

As for this clone: The sample has other DNA sequences that encode this CDR3 too. The chain couples TRBV25-1 to TRBJ2-3; perhaps D is TRBD1 or TRBD2 (5 bases each). This CDR3 is built from 13 residues. Germline CDR1 is MGHDK and CDR2 is SYGVNS. The ends were cut back, 2 bases at V and 6 bases at J, with 9 bases in the middle. The CDR3 DNA sequence: TGTGCCAGCAGTGAAGCCGGGGCGGATACGCAGTATTTT. Protein: CASSEAGADTQYF. The full variable domain, its missing parts supplied by reference TRBV25-1 and TRBJ2-3, is EADIYQTPRYLVIGTGKKITLECSQTMGHDKMYWYQQDPGMELHLIHYSYGVNSTEKGDLSSESTVSRIRTEHFPLTLESARPSHTSQYLCASSEAGADTQYFGPGTRLTVL.

V and J are TRBV9 and TRBJ2-7; 9 positions agree with TRBD1. CDR1 and CDR2 from the germline V gene are SGDLS and YYNGEE. There are 16 residues in the CDR3. With V trimmed by 0 bases and J by 5 bases, 9 bases remained unmatched. The CDR3 DNA reads TGTGCCAGCAGCGTAGATGGAGGACAGGGGACTAACGAGCAGTACTTC. Translating it yields CASSVDGGQGTNEQYF.

The rearrangement uses TRBV5-4 and TRBJ2-2; 7 nucleotides match TRBD2. Unmatched junction bases numbered 8, after V lost 4 bases and J lost 2 bases. CDR1 and CDR2 from the germline V gene are SGHNT and YYREEE (reference sequence). The CDR3 runs 16 residues. The CDR3 sequence is CASSSERDRNTGELFF. CDR3 coding DNA: TGTGCCAGCAGCAGTGAGCGGGACCGAAACACCGGGGAGCTGTTTTTT.

Concerning this clone: This CDR3 is also generated by other DNA sequences in the sample. The rearrangement joins TRBV18 to TRBJ2-7; D is unresolved. Trimming pared 2 bases from V and 1 base from J, leaving 6 bases between. The CDR3 length is 13 residues. In germline, CDR1 is KGHSH, CDR2 LQKENI. CDR3 residues: CASSPGLSYEQYF. CDR3 in DNA: TGTGCCAGCTCACCAGGATTATCCTACGAGCAGTACTTC.

The chain uses TRBV7-6 and TRBJ2-5; 12 positions agree with TRBD2. Germline loops: CDR1 SGHVS, CDR2 FNYEAQ. CDR3 size: 17 residues. J lost 4 bases, V lost 4 bases, and 10 bases had no gene match. CDR3 in amino acids: CASSSDASGRARETQYF. CDR3 in DNA: TGTGCCAGCAGCTCGGATGCTAGCGGGAGGGCCCGAGAGACCCAGTACTTC.

The chain links TRBV7-3 to TRBJ1-1; D gene uncertain. Germline CDR1 is SGHTA and CDR2 is FQGTGA. Trimming shortened V by 5 bases and J by 0 bases, and 7 bases separated the two germline ends. The CDR3 is 13 amino acids. CDR3 amino acids: CASSSLMNTEAFF. CDR3 bases: TGTGCCAGCAGCAGCCTCATGAACACTGAAGCTTTCTTT.

This chain uses TRBV19 with TRBJ1-2, with D unclear. Germline lookup yields CDR1 LNHDA and CDR2 SQIVND (reference sequence). The V end was cut by 1 base, the J end by 7 bases, with 16 bases between. CDR3 size: 15 residues. The CDR3 sequence: CASSIVAAWRGGYTF. The CDR3 nucleotides read TGTGCCAGTAGTATAGTCGCAGCGTGGCGGGGTGGCTACACCTTC.

V gene TRBV5-6 combines with J gene TRBJ2-1, with a weak D call TRBD2 (5 bases). CDR1 and CDR2 (germline): SGHDT, YYEEEE. The CDR3 is 13 residues long. V was shortened by 0 bases and J by 8 bases, with 9 bases between the two germline ends. The CDR3 DNA sequence: TGTGCCAGCAGCTTGGAGAGGGCCCATGAGCAGTTCTTC. Residues: CASSLERAHEQFF. Drawing the rest from reference TRBV5-6 and TRBJ2-1, the complete variable domain is DAGVTQSPTHLIKTRGQQVTLRCSPKSGHDTVSWYQQALGQGPQFIFQYYEEEERQRGNFPDRFSGHQFPNYSSELNVNALLLGDSALYLCASSLERAHEQFFGPGTRLTVL.

The rearrangement links TRBV18 to TRBJ1-1; no firm D call. The CDR3 is 15 residues long. V shed 1 base and J shed 1 base, with 10 bases lying between them. Looked up from germline, CDR1 is KGHSH and CDR2 is LQKENI. This chain's CDR3 is CASSPLAHQNTEAFF. The CDR3 DNA reads TGTGCCAGCTCACCACTCGCACATCAGAACACTGAAGCTTTCTTT.

The chain couples TRBV7-3 to TRBJ2-2; 7 nucleotides align to TRBD1. From germline, CDR1 is SGHTA and CDR2 FQGTGA. This CDR3 has 15 amino acids. V lost 2 bases, J lost 3 bases, and 3 bases stayed unmatched. CDR3 residues: CASSLEGGYTGELFF. CDR3 bases: TGTGCCAGCAGCTTAGAAGGGGGCTACACCGGGGAGCTGTTTTTT.

V and J are TRBV11-2 and TRBJ2-3; 11 nucleotides align to TRBD2. CDR3 length equals 16 residues. V lost 1 base and J lost 1; bases outside the gene matches: 1. Germline V lookup: CDR1 SGHAT, CDR2 FQNNGV. CDR3 residues: CASSLGLAGRTDTQYF. In DNA, the CDR3 is TGTGCCAGCAGCTTAGGACTAGCGGGGCGCACAGATACGCAGTATTTT.

The chain employs TRBV2 and TRBJ2-7; D assignment may be TRBD1 or TRBD2 (5 bases each). V shed 3 bases and J shed 3 bases, with 12 bases lying between them. Looked up from germline, CDR1 is SNHLY and CDR2 is FYNNEI. The CDR3 runs 14 residues. CDR3 DNA: TGTGCCAGCAGTGAGTTGGGACCCAGCTACGAGCAGTACTTC. This encodes CASSELGPSYEQYF.

The chain joins TRBV28 to TRBJ1-4; possible D gene TRBD1, 5 bases. CDR3 length: 13 amino acids. The ends were cut back, 4 bases at V and 5 bases at J, with 8 bases in the middle. Germline V CDR1 and CDR2: MDHEN, SYDVKM. The CDR3, as DNA: TGTGCCAGCAGTTCCGGGGGGAATGAAAAACTGTTTTTT. Protein sequence: CASSSGGNEKLFF.

V is TRBV25-1 and J is TRBJ2-3; no clear D gene. Trimming took off 2 bases at V and 5 bases at J, with 11 bases between the two ends. The CDR3 contains 14 residues. Germline loops: CDR1 MGHDK, CDR2 SYGVNS. This CDR3 reads CASSERGKQDTQYF. The CDR3 DNA is TGTGCCAGCAGTGAACGAGGCAAGCAAGATACGCAGTATTTT.

V usage is TRBV28 and J usage is TRBJ1-5; perhaps TRBD1 as D (6 bases). The CDR3 loop spans 15 amino acids. Trimming stripped 3 bases from V and 0 bases from J, with 9 bases between. Germline-derived CDR1 and CDR2 are MDHEN and SYDVKM. CDR3 coding DNA: TGTGCCAGCAGTTTCGTCAGGGGTAGCAATCAGCCCCAGCATTTT. This gives the protein CASSFVRGSNQPQHF. Full variable domain (missing parts from reference TRBV28 and TRBJ1-5): DVKVTQSSRYLVKRTGEKVFLECVQDMDHENMFWYRQDPGLGLRLIYFSYDVKMKEKGDIPEGYSVSREKKERFSLILESASTNQTSMYLCASSFVRGSNQPQHFGDGTRLSIL.

The V call is TRBV30, the J call TRBJ2-7, with TRBD2 matching 13 bases. With V trimmed by 1 base and J by 7 bases, 16 bases remained unmatched. This CDR3 has 18 amino acids. Germline CDR1 GTSNPN, CDR2 SVGIG (reference sequence). CDR3 protein: CAWSGQNPGLAGVREQYF. CDR3 sequence (DNA): TGTGCCTGGAGTGGCCAAAATCCTGGACTAGCGGGAGTCCGGGAGCAGTACTTC.

The CDR3 protein is CAWSATPTGVPGELFF. CDR3 in DNA: TGTGCCTGGAGCGCGACCCCGACAGGGGTGCCCGGGGAGCTGTTTTTT. The chain recombines TRBV30 with TRBJ2-2, with TRBD1 identical over 8 bases. Trimming took 3 bases from V and 6 from J; bases not matched to a gene: 12. This CDR3 has 16 residues. Per germline, CDR1 GTSNPN and CDR2 SVGIG (reference sequence).

This chain joins TRBV27 and TRBJ1-2, with D possibly matching TRBD1 (5 bases). Between the trimmed V and J ends, which lost 5 bases and 2 bases, there was a span of 12 bases. Germline CDR1 and CDR2: MNHEY and SMNVEV (reference sequence). CDR3 size: 14 residues. CDR3 sequence reads: CASSDRAGNYGYTF. The CDR3 DNA is TGTGCCAGCAGTGACCGCGCAGGGAACTATGGCTACACCTTC.